This TCR beta chain comes out of a study of T cells after yellow fever vaccination. V lost 6 bases and J lost 4, with 12 bases in between. Germline lookup yields CDR1 LNHDA and CDR2 SQIVND (reference sequence). The CDR3 totals 13 residues. In making TCR cDNA, 5'RACE template switching added a universal primer site and UMIs to it. TCRdb reanalysed the 5' RACE reads using MiXCR and keeps one entry per CDR3 protein. The table has approximately 510,000 distinct CDR3 sequences, 20% to 25% seen once; the top ten hold about a sixth. About this clonotype itself: Antigen: not known.

Findings of the study overall: The booster response re-showed most primary clones: 96% CD4, approximately 86% CD8.

The sequencing here drew on PBMCs, taken roughly 20 days after the first yellow fever vaccination. This clonotype originated in a man between 18 and 29 years old who received the YFV17D yellow fever vaccine. This chain uses TRBV19 with TRBJ1-2; D is uncertain. The CDR3 loop is CASREDTGYGYTF. CDR3 nucleotides: TGTGCCAGTAGGGAAGACACCGGCTATGGCTACACCTTC.